A selection of T cell receptor beta chains follows, all from one sample in a study of T cell repertoires in cytomegalovirus infection. TCRdb called the reads again in MiXCR, with one record for every CDR3 protein. The table includes fewer than 700,000 distinct CDR3 sequences, roughly 24% detected once. Sequencing input: CD8+ T cells from PBMCs. These receptors were obtained from a human donor in good health (CMV status not recorded). Some clones in this sample may be carry-over from other donors' samples. Each CDR3 is given with its conserved first and last residue. The D gene is left open where the match is weak. A clone size is listed for some rows: how often the clone was seen (once, few, many), or a class if it is expanded.

TRBJ1-1 | NA | few | TRBV20-1 | TGCAGTGCTAGAGATATTCAGGGGAATATGAACACTGAAGCTTTCTTT | CSARDIQGNMNTEAFF
TRBJ2-1 | NA | NA | TRBV20-1 | TGCAGTGCTGACTCAACGGGCGTCAATGAGCAGTTCTTC | CSADSTGVNEQFF
TRBJ2-7 | NA | few | TRBV6-6 | TGTGCCAGCGGCGGGCCCACCTACGAGCAGTACTTC | CASGGPTYEQYF
TRBJ2-1 | TRBD2 | many | TRBV28 | TGTGCCAGCAGCCGGACTAGCGGGGGATACTCCTACAATGAGCAGTTCTTC | CASSRTSGGYSYNEQFF
TRBJ2-1 | NA | few | TRBV20-1 | TGCAGTGCTAGAGCTGGGGCAGGGTACAATGAGCAGTTCTTC | CSARAGAGYNEQFF
TRBJ1-2 | NA | few | TRBV20-1 | TGCAGTGCTGTCGTAGGCTATGGCTACACCTTC | CSAVVGYGYTF
TRBJ1-2 | NA | NA | TRBV6-1 | TGTGCCAGCAGTGAAGGCAGGGATGGCTACACCTTC | CASSEGRDGYTF
TRBJ2-3 | NA | NA | TRBV29-1 | TGCAGCGTTGAACCCGTCGGGGGCGTAACAGATACGCAGTATTTT | CSVEPVGGVTDTQYF
TRBJ1-3 | NA | many | TRBV7-9 | TGTGCCAGCAGCTTGAGGGCTGACACCATATATTTT | CASSLRADTIYF
TRBJ2-1 | TRBD2 | NA | TRBV6-2/TRBV6-3 | TGTGCCAGCAGTTACTCGACAACGCCGAAACTAGCGGGGGAGGACAATGAGCAGTTCTTC | CASSYSTTPKLAGEDNEQFF
TRBJ2-1 | TRBD1 | NA | TRBV5-1 | TGCGCCAGCAGCTCGGGCCTGGAGACAGGGGGCAAGAATGAGCAGTTCTTC | CASSSGLETGGKNEQFF
TRBJ1-2 | NA | many | TRBV7-9 | TGTGCCAGCAGCCCGGACTCGACCTATGGCTACACCTTC | CASSPDSTYGYTF
TRBJ2-1 | TRBD1 | NA | TRBV28 | TGTGCCAGCAGTTTACGAGGGACAGGGGGCGTGGGCTCCTACAATGAGCAGTTCTTC | CASSLRGTGGVGSYNEQFF
TRBJ1-6 | NA | NA | TRBV5-5 | TGTGCCAGCAGCCTGGGTTCAGGGTTCTACTTT | CASSLGSGFYF
TRBJ1-1 | NA | NA | TRBV27 | TGTGCCAGCAGCTTTGGCGGAGTTCGCACTGAAGCTTTCTTT | CASSFGGVRTEAFF
TRBJ2-5 | NA | few | TRBV12-3/TRBV12-4 | TGTGCCAGCAGCCCAGGGGACCAAGAGACCCAGTACTTC | CASSPGDQETQYF
TRBJ1-2 | NA | NA | TRBV7-9 | TGTGCCAGCAGCCCGCCCGGAGGGGCCCCTTATGGCTACACCTTC | CASSPPGGAPYGYTF
TRBJ2-3 | NA | many | TRBV7-2 | TGTGCCAGCAGCTTAGGCGTTCGGAGCCACACAGATACGCAGTATTTT | CASSLGVRSHTDTQYF
TRBJ1-1 | TRBD1 | NA | TRBV29-1 | TGCAGCCTCAGACAGGGATCGGGGACTGAAGCTTTCTTT | CSLRQGSGTEAFF
TRBJ2-5 | NA | NA | TRBV5-5 | TGTGCCAGCAGCTTGGACGGGCTAGTGCACGAGACCCAGTACTTC | CASSLDGLVHETQYF
TRBJ2-3 | TRBD2 | NA | TRBV6-2/TRBV6-3 | TGTGCCAGCAGCCCTTATTCGGGGGGGGATACGCAGTATTTT | CASSPYSGGDTQYF
TRBJ2-7 | NA | NA | TRBV5-1 | TGCGCCAGCAGCTTGGCTGGGGAGCTTTCGTACGAGCAGTACTTC | CASSLAGELSYEQYF
TRBJ1-1 | NA | NA | TRBV7-3 | TGTGCCAGCAGCTTAACGACAGGTTGGGACACTGAAGCTTTCTTT | CASSLTTGWDTEAFF
TRBJ1-1 | NA | few | TRBV18 | TGTGCCAGCTCACCACCATCAGGGGCTGAGTACACTGAAGCTTTCTTT | CASSPPSGAEYTEAFF
TRBJ2-7 | TRBD1 | few | TRBV10-3 | TGTGCCATCAGCCTTCGACAGGGTCCCTCCTACGAGCAGTACTTC | CAISLRQGPSYEQYF
TRBJ1-1 | NA | NA | TRBV25-1 | TGTGCCAGCAGTGAGCAAGGGCTGGGGGGTGAAGCTTTCTTT | CASSEQGLGGEAFF
TRBJ2-7 | NA | few | TRBV7-9 | TGTGCCAGCAGCTTACGGGACACCGGGTACGAGCAGTACTTC | CASSLRDTGYEQYF
TRBJ1-5 | NA | NA | TRBV6-6 | TGTGCCAGCAGTTGGTCCGAGGGCAATCAGCCCCAGCATTTT | CASSWSEGNQPQHF
TRBJ1-2 | NA | few | TRBV6-1 | TGTGCCAGCAACTCGGCCGGGACCACATTGATCTATGGCTACACCTTC | CASNSAGTTLIYGYTF
TRBJ2-7 | TRBD2 | NA | TRBV20-1 | TGCAGTGCTAGAGATATCCGGACTAGAGGTCGGGAGCACTACTTC | CSARDIRTRGREHYF
TRBJ1-2 | NA | few | TRBV5-4 | TGTGCCAGCAGCTCTGGGTCCAACGGGGGCTACACCTTC | CASSSGSNGGYTF
TRBJ1-1 | TRBD1 | few | TRBV28 | TGTGCCAGCAGTCCGCAACAGGGGCCTATGAACACTGAAGCTTTCTTT | CASSPQQGPMNTEAFF
TRBJ2-2 | NA | few | TRBV5-6 | TGTGCCAGCAGCTTGAATTGGCAGAGCACCGGGGAGCTGTTTTTT | CASSLNWQSTGELFF
TRBJ2-7 | NA | NA | TRBV6-5 | TGTGCCAGCAGTTACCAGCAGGGTAGCTACGAGCAGTACTTC | CASSYQQGSYEQYF
TRBJ1-3 | NA | NA | TRBV29-1 | TGCAGCGTTGAAGTGTCGGGAGACTCTGGAAACACCATATATTTT | CSVEVSGDSGNTIYF
TRBJ2-2 | TRBD1 | many | TRBV19 | TGTGCCAGTAGTTTGACAGGGCGGAACACCGGGGAGCTGTTTTTT | CASSLTGRNTGELFF
TRBJ2-1 | NA | NA | TRBV7-9 | TGTGCCGGAGAAGGGACGAACCCATACGGTGAGCAGTTCTTC | CAGEGTNPYGEQFF
TRBJ2-1 | TRBD1 | few | TRBV25-1 | TGTGCCAGCAGTGACCGGGACAGGGGGTTGGATGAGCAGTTCTTC | CASSDRDRGLDEQFF
TRBJ1-3 | NA | NA | TRBV9 | TGTGCCAGCAGCGTAGGGAAGGGACTCCCTGGAAACACCATATATTTT | CASSVGKGLPGNTIYF
TRBJ2-3 | TRBD2 | few | TRBV23-1 | TGCGCCAGCAGTCCCGCGTCGGGGGGGCCGAACACAGATACGCAGTATTTT | CASSPASGGPNTDTQYF
TRBJ2-1 | NA | few | TRBV20-1 | TGCAGTGCTAGGCCCCTGGGCAGGGAATCCTACAATGAGCAGTTCTTC | CSARPLGRESYNEQFF
TRBJ2-7 | NA | few | TRBV28 | TGTGCCAGCAGTTTCCCCTCGGCCGAGCAGTACTTC | CASSFPSAEQYF
TRBJ1-1 | NA | few | TRBV20-1 | TGCAGTGCTAACATGATAGGGAACACTGAAGCTTTCTTT | CSANMIGNTEAFF
TRBJ2-1 | NA | many | TRBV7-3 | TGTGCCAGCAGCTTAGGGCGGGGCGACAATGAGCAGTTCTTC | CASSLGRGDNEQFF
TRBJ1-2 | TRBD1 | many | TRBV7-2 | TGTGCCAGCAGCTTGCGGACAGGGGAACACTTTAACTATGGCTACACCTTC | CASSLRTGEHFNYGYTF
TRBJ1-1 | NA | few | TRBV4-1 | TGCGCCAGCAGCCAAGTGGTAGGTATGAACACTGAAGCTTTCTTT | CASSQVVGMNTEAFF